This T cell receptor (beta chain) derives from a study of T-cell memory formation after mild COVID-19. Overall study context: Largely donor-specific sequence clusters came from a couple of donors. Study-level results: Contracting clones, day 15 to 85, had balanced CD4/CD8, and later expanders favored CD4+. Pre-infection memory held some responding clones, suggesting pre-existing cross-reactive T cells responded.

The authors produced TCR alpha and TCR beta cDNA libraries with sample barcodes and UMIs by 5'RACE using constant-segment primers. TCRdb called the 5' RACE reads again in MiXCR, with one record for every CDR3 protein. The table lists just over 300,000 distinct CDR3 sequences, roughly a fifth of them singletons. Points on this clonotype: Its antigen is not known.

The sequence derives from a young man who had mild COVID-19 (a few samples of this study predate the infection). Cell type and time point are not known. The specimen was PBMCs or a T cell subset sorted from them (not recorded which).

CDR3 in amino acids: CASSQWDSPSYGYTF. The CDR3 DNA sequence: TGTGCCAGCAGCCAATGGGACAGCCCCTCCTATGGCTACACCTTC. The rearrangement joins TRBV3-1 to TRBJ1-2, with TRBD1 matching 7 bases. The length of the CDR3 is 15 residues. Trimming removed 2 bases from V and 4 bases from J; junction bases left unmatched: 7. Germline lookup yields CDR1 LGHDT and CDR2 YNNKEL (reference sequence).